The present TCR beta chain was sequenced within a study of blood T cell repertoires in COVID-19. In the authors' methods: The authors estimated nucleated cell counts from reference gene primer amplification. TCRdb's copy holds only in-frame clones and misses some; the assay was immunoSEQ multiplex PCR. The D gene and trimming were derived from the DNA, and the V and J assignments and clone size from that table. In the table there are some 97,000 clones, 88% of which are singletons. Trimming removed 7 bases from V and 1 base from J; junction bases left unmatched: 9. CDR1 and CDR2 from the germline V gene are GTSNPN and SVGIG (reference sequence). The CDR3 has 15 residues.

Sequenced sample: peripheral blood. The TCR originated in an older woman with acute or convalescent COVID-19. The V call is TRBV30, the J call TRBJ1-3; 8 positions match TRBD1. CDR3 DNA: TGTGCCTCCTCGGTCACAGGGGGGTCTGGAAACACCATATATTTT. It specifies CASSVTGGSGNTIYF.